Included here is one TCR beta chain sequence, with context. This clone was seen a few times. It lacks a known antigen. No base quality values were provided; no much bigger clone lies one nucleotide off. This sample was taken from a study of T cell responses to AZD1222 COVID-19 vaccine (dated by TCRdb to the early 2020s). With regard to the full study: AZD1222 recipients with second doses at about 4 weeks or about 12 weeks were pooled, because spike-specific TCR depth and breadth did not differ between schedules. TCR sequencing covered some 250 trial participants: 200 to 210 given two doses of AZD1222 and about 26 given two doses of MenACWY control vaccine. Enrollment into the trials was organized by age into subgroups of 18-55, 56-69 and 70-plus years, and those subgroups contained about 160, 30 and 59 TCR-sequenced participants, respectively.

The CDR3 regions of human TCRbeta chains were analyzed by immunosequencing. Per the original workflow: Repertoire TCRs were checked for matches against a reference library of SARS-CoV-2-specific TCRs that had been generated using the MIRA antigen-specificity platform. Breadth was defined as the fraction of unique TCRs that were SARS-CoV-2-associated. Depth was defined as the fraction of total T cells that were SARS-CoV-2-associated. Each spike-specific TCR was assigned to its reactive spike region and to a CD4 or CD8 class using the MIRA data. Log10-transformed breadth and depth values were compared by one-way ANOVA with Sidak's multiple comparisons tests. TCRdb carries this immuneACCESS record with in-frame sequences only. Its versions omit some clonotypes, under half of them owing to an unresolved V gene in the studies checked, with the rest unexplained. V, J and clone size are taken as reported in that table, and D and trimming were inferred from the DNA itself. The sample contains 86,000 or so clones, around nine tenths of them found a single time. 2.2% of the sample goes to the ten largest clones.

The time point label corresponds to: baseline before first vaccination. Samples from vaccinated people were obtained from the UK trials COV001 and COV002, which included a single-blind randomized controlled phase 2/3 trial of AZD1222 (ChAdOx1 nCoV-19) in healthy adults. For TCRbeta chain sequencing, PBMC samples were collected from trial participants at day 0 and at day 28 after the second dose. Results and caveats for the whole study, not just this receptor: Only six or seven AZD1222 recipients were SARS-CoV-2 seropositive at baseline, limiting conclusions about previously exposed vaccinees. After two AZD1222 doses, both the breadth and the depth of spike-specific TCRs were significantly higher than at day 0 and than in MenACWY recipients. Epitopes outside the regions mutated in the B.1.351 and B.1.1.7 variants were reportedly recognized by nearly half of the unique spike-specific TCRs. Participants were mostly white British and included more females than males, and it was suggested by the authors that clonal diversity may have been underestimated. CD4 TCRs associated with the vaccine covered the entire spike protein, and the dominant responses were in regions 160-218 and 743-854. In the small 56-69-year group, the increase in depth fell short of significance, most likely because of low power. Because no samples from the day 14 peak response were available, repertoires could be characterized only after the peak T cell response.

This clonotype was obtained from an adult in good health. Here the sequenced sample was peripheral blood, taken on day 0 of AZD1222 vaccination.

The nucleotide sequence reads as follows: TGTGCCACCGGGGAACAGGGGAGCTCGGGGGGTGGCTACACCTTC. This sequence encodes CATGEQGSSGGGYTF. The V gene is TRBV6-5 and the J gene is TRBJ1-2, with 7 central nucleotides matching TRBD1. From the germline V gene, CDR1 is MNHEY and CDR2 is SVGAGI. V is trimmed back by 10 bases and J by 7 bases, and the junction contains 18 bases that no gene match accounts for. The CDR3, cysteine through phenylalanine, is 15 amino acids long. The retained sequence is limited to the CDR3, 45 bases, with the frame set at the first base.